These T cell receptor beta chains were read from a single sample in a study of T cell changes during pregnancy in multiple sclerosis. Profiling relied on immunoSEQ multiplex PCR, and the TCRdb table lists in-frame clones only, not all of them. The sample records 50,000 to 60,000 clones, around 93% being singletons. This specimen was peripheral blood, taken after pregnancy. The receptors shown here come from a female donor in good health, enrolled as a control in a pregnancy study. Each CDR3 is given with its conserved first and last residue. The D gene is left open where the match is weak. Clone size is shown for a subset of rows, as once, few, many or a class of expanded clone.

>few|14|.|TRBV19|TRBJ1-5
CASRGEGGEKPQHF
TGTGCCAGTAGAGGGGAAGGGGGAGAGAAGCCCCAGCATTTT
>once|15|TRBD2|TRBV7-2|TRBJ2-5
CASSHLGGYQETQYF
TGTGCCAGCAGTCATCTGGGGGGGTACCAAGAGACCCAGTACTTC
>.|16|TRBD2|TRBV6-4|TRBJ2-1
CASSDERESSYNEQFF
TGTGCCAGCAGTGACGAGCGGGAGAGCTCCTACAATGAGCAGTTCTTC
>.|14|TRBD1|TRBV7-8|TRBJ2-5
CASSWTGVGETQYF
TGTGCCAGCAGCTGGACAGGGGTCGGGGAGACCCAGTACTTC
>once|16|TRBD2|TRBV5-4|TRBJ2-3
CASSQGLAGGPDTQYF
TGTGCCAGCAGCCAAGGACTAGCGGGGGGGCCAGATACGCAGTATTTT
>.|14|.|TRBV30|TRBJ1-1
CAWSVRGGDTEAFF
TGTGCCTGGAGTGTAAGGGGGGGGGACACTGAAGCTTTCTTT
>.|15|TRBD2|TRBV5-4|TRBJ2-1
CASRPTSGLYNEQFF
TGTGCCAGCAGGCCGACTAGCGGGTTGTACAATGAGCAGTTCTTC
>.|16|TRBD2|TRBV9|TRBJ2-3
CASSVGVAGSTDTQYF
TGTGCCAGCAGCGTAGGGGTAGCGGGATCCACAGATACGCAGTATTTT
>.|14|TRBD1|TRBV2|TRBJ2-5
CASSAETGEETQYF
TGTGCCAGCAGTGCAGAGACAGGGGAAGAGACCCAGTACTTC
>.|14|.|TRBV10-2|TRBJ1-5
CASSGTANNQPQHF
TGCGCCAGCAGTGGCACAGCAAACAATCAGCCCCAGCATTTT
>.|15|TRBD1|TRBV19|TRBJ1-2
CASSKGWTGELGYTF
TGTGCCAGTAGCAAGGGTTGGACAGGGGAACTTGGCTACACCTTC
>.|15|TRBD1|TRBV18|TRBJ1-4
CASSRQGSTNEKLFF
TGTGCCAGCTCTCGACAGGGATCAACTAATGAAAAACTGTTTTTT
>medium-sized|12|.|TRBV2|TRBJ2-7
CASSSQGKEQYF
TGTGCCAGCAGTTCCCAGGGGAAAGAGCAGTACTTC
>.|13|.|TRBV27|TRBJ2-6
CASRASGANVLTF
TGTGCCAGCAGGGCCTCTGGGGCCAACGTCCTGACTTTC
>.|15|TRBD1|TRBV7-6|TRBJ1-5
CASSLGQGAYQPQHF
TGTGCCAGCAGCTTAGGACAGGGGGCTTATCAGCCCCAGCATTTT
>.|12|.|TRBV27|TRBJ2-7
CASSFGVGEQYF
TGTGCCAGCAGTTTCGGGGTGGGGGAGCAGTACTTC
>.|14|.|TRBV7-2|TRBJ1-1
CASSQQGRNTEAFF
TGTGCCAGCAGCCAACAGGGTAGAAACACTGAAGCTTTCTTT
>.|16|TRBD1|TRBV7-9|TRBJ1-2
CASSFGTGGWLDGYTF
TGTGCCAGCAGCTTCGGGACAGGGGGCTGGTTGGATGGCTACACCTTC
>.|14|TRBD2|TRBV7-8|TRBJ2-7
CASSPLSREGEQYF
TGTGCCAGCAGCCCCCTGAGCAGGGAGGGAGAGCAGTACTTC
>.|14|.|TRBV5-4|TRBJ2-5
CASSLQGVGETQYF
TGTGCCAGCAGCTTGCAGGGTGTAGGAGAGACCCAGTACTTC